A single sample gave rise to the 18 T cell receptor beta chains below, sequenced in a study of T cell repertoires in cytomegalovirus infection (dated by TCRdb to the late 2010s). Sequenced using an Illumina HiSeq 1500. TCRdb redid the processing of the public reads, applying fastp at Q25 and MiXCR, and retained in-frame beta chains. Rows are combined by CDR3 protein, so each entry shows the most common genes and DNA. The sample contains 680,000 or so distinct CDR3 sequences, 35% to 45% of them found a single time. 2.8% of the sample rests with the top ten. Sequencing was performed on PBMCs. Every receptor here comes from a human donor in good health (CMV status not recorded). Some clones in this sample may be carry-over from other donors' samples.

In this sample, this clonotype turned up a few times. The chain links TRBV6-1 to TRBJ2-5, with 13 nucleotides matching TRBD2. Germline V gives CDR1 MNHNS, CDR2 SASEGT. The trim removed 6 bases at V and 4 bases at J, leaving 8 bases unmatched. This CDR3 has 16 amino acids. The CDR3 sequence is CASRQVRLAGGETQYF. The CDR3 nucleotides are TGTGCCAGCAGACAAGTCAGACTAGCGGGGGGAGAGACCCAGTACTTC.

As to this clonotype: A much larger clonotype is one base distant, so this may be a read error. The CDR3 end shows no conserved phenylalanine or tryptophan, and so a read error is likely. This chain uses TRBV7-4 with TRBJ2-7; possibly TRBD1 or TRBD2 for D (5 bases each). Germline CDR1 and CDR2: SGHVT and SQSDAQ. The V end lost 7 bases, the J end lost 5 bases, and 15 bases lay between the germline ends. The CDR3 has 13 residues. The CDR3, as DNA: TGTGCCAGCAACTCGCTTCAGGGACACGAGCAGTACTTA. The encoded protein is CASNSLQGHEQYL.

The J gene is TRBJ2-3, the V gene TRBV7-6; the match to TRBD1 covers 8 bases. Germline V gene sequence: CDR1 SGHVS, CDR2 FNYEAQ. Unmatched junction bases numbered 5, after V lost 5 bases and J lost 1 base. The CDR3 covers 15 residues. CDR3: CASSHGTGRTDTQYF. Written as DNA, the CDR3 is TGTGCCAGCAGCCATGGGACAGGCCGCACAGATACGCAGTATTTT.

This chain links TRBV12-3 or TRBV12-4 with TRBJ1-5, with 9 bases aligning to TRBD1. The junction had 12 bases not matched to a gene; V was cut back by 6 bases and J by 3 bases. CDR3 size: 17 residues. The CDR3 sequence: CASRAGTGRLDNQPQHF. CDR3 nucleotide sequence: TGTGCCAGCAGAGCCGGGACAGGGAGGTTGGACAATCAGCCCCAGCATTTT.

This chain joins TRBV27 and TRBJ1-6; D possibly corresponds to TRBD1 (6 bases). The CDR3 consists of 16 residues. CDR1 is MNHEY, CDR2 SMNVEV, per germline (reference sequence). Trimming shortened V by 2 bases and J by 6 bases, and 14 bases separated the two germline ends. The CDR3 DNA reads TGTGCCAGCAGTTTAGGGTGGGGGGCGCGTAATTCACCCCTCCACTTT. Protein: CASSLGWGARNSPLHF.

To note about this clonotype: The conserved phenylalanine or tryptophan is not found at the CDR3 terminus, so this likely reflects a read error. The chain carries TRBV12-3 or TRBV12-4 and TRBJ2-6; D gene unclear. The length of the CDR3 is 17 residues. V was clipped by 2 bases and J by 0 bases, with 11 bases between them. CDR3 in DNA: TGTGCCAGCAGTTTACGTTGGGTTCTCTCTGGGGCCAACGTCCTGACTTTA. Its protein product is CASSLRWVLSGANVLTL.

This clonotype was seen a few times. The gene calls are TRBV28 and TRBJ1-5; 10 bases line up with TRBD1. There are 16 residues in the CDR3. CDR1 and CDR2 from the germline V gene are MDHEN and SYDVKM. J lost 6 bases, V lost 4 bases, and 9 bases had no gene match. In DNA form, the CDR3 reads TGTGCCAGCAGTTCGGCCGGGACAGGGGCTGGTCAGCCCCAGCATTTT. Protein product: CASSSAGTGAGQPQHF.

The gene calls are TRBV20-1 and TRBJ1-1; 9 positions agree with TRBD1. Per the germline V gene, CDR1 is DFQATT and CDR2 is SNEGSKA (reference sequence). The CDR3 spans 14 residues. Trimming removed 3 bases from V and 6 bases from J; junction bases left unmatched: 8. CDR3 loop: CSARPGQGMPEAFF. CDR3 bases: TGCAGTGCTAGGCCGGGACAGGGTATGCCTGAAGCTTTCTTT.

The chain links TRBV7-2 to TRBJ2-7; D uncertain. V was trimmed by 6 bases and J by 5 bases, leaving 20 bases between them. CDR1 is SGHTA, CDR2 FQGNSA, per germline. This CDR3 is built from 15 residues. The CDR3 protein is CASRPQVERAHEQYF. Written as DNA, the CDR3 is TGTGCCAGCAGACCCCAAGTGGAAAGGGCACACGAGCAGTACTTC.

A few counts support this clonotype. The rearrangement uses TRBV20-1 and TRBJ2-5; 11 nucleotides agree with TRBD2. Germline V lookup: CDR1 DFQATT, CDR2 SNEGSKA (reference sequence). The CDR3 runs to 17 residues. The trim removed 3 bases at V and 2 bases at J, leaving 11 bases unmatched. CDR3 region: CSARPLHRLAGQETQYF. For the CDR3, the DNA is TGCAGTGCTAGGCCCCTTCATCGACTAGCGGGGCAAGAGACCCAGTACTTC.

This clonotype has only a few counts. The chain recombines TRBV12-3 or TRBV12-4 with TRBJ1-2, with 10 nucleotides matching TRBD1. The CDR3 is 14 residues long. V lost 6 bases, J lost 6 bases, and 7 bases stayed unmatched. DNA of the CDR3: TGTGCCAGCAGCCCACCGGGACAGGGGAATGGCTACACCTTC. It encodes CASSPPGQGNGYTF.

This chain connects TRBV12-3 or TRBV12-4 to TRBJ1-1; D is ambiguous. This CDR3 has 14 amino acids. Trimming took 2 bases from V and 3 from J, leaving 10 bases between them. The CDR3 DNA reads as TGTGCCAGCAGTTTAAGGCTCAGAGACACTGAAGCTTTCTTT. Its translation: CASSLRLRDTEAFF.

Points on this clonotype: This sequence may be a read error, since a much larger clone differs from it by one base. The genes are TRBV6-1 and TRBJ2-7; D is unresolved. V lost 5 bases and J lost 4, with 21 bases in between. The CDR3 length is 16 residues. Germline CDR1 is MNHNS and CDR2 is SASEGT. The CDR3 loop reads CASSPPGARVGYEQYF. The CDR3 DNA reads as TGTGCCAGCAGTCCTCCGGGCGCGAGAGTCGGGTACGAGCAGTACTTC.

As DNA, the CDR3 is TGTGCCAGCAGCCAAGTGAGGGGGCCGTACAATGAGCAGTTCTTC. This gives the protein CASSQVRGPYNEQFF. The chain links TRBV14 to TRBJ2-1; 7 bases are a match to TRBD1. The CDR3 is 15 amino acids. Germline lookup yields CDR1 SGHDN and CDR2 FVKESK. V was clipped by 1 base and J by 4 bases; unmatched bases: 4.

The chain joins TRBV5-1 to TRBJ2-7; D call uncertain. This CDR3 has 13 amino acids. Germline CDR1 is SGHRS and CDR2 is YFSETQ. The V and J ends lost 0 bases and 3 bases respectively, with 7 bases between them. The CDR3 loop is CASSLEALYEQYF. The CDR3 DNA reads TGCGCCAGCAGCTTGGAGGCCCTCTACGAGCAGTACTTC. Supplemented by reference TRBV5-1 and TRBJ2-7, the full variable domain reads KAGVTQTPRYLIKTRGQQVTLSCSPISGHRSVSWYQQTPGQGLQFLFEYFSETQRNKGNFPGRFSGRQFSNSRSEMNVSTLELGDSALYLCASSLEALYEQYFGPGTRLTVT.

V gene TRBV20-1 combines with J gene TRBJ1-1, with 8 bases identical to TRBD1. The CDR3 runs 14 residues. Trimming took 3 bases from V and 0 from J; bases not matched to a gene: 3. CDR1 and CDR2 (germline): DFQATT, SNEGSKA (reference sequence). CDR3 in amino acids: CSARTDRVNTEAFF. For the CDR3, the DNA is TGCAGTGCTAGGACGGACAGGGTGAACACTGAAGCTTTCTTT.

The chain combines TRBV12-3 or TRBV12-4 with TRBJ2-1, with TRBD2 matching over 7 bases. The V gene end was trimmed by 6 bases and the J gene end by 9 bases; junction bases not matched to a gene: 11. The CDR3 runs 14 residues. CDR3 protein: CASSGLSGGGEQFF. The CDR3 DNA is TGTGCCAGCAGCGGACTATCGGGAGGTGGTGAGCAGTTCTTC.

In its sample, this clonotype was seen a few times. The chain links TRBV20-1 to TRBJ1-1; D gene uncertain. In germline, CDR1 is DFQATT, CDR2 SNEGSKA (reference sequence). Trimming removed 2 bases at V and 0 bases at J, with 10 bases between. There are 14 residues in the CDR3. As DNA, the CDR3 is TGCAGTGCTAGACGTGCAGACATGAACACTGAAGCTTTCTTT. Translating gives CSARRADMNTEAFF.